This TCR beta chain derives from a study of cytomegalovirus exposure and HLA in healthy donors. Whole-study results and caveats: Later analysis showed TCR association rates varying by HLA locus, highest for DRB1 and lowest for HLA-C. The majority of CMV-associated TCR beta chains were reported as apparently HLA-restricted in a later analysis.

Use of 60 Vbeta and 13 Jbeta primers characterized the PCR. Clones were sequenced by immunoSEQ multiplex PCR, and TCRdb holds only the in-frame ones, with some missing. The table has around 160,000 clones, roughly 80% seen once. This clone has only a few counts. Antigen specificity is unknown. Donors were ostensibly healthy at sampling, although undocumented immune exposures were probable. The CDR3 runs to 17 residues. Trimming took 5 bases from V and 0 from J, leaving 17 bases between them. Germline assignment: CDR1 SGHAT and CDR2 FQNNGV. J is TRBJ1-5 and V is TRBV11-2, with D possibly TRBD1 on 5 matching bases. This receptor was obtained from a human donor in good health. The sequenced sample consisted of PBMCs. CDR3 protein: CASSGQGFIGSNQPQHF. The CDR3, as DNA: TGTGCCAGCAGCGGCCAGGGTTTCATAGGTAGCAATCAGCCCCAGCATTTT.